This T cell receptor beta chain comes out of a study of blood T cell dynamics during melanoma immunotherapy. Study-wide context: Patients with metastatic melanoma got pembrolizumab or nivolumab-ipilimumab as first-line care. General observations from the study: Disease-control patients' PBMC repertoires became either more clonal or more diverse at W3. It remained unknown if the driving T cell clones were melanoma-specific.

This clone was detected only a few times. Its cognate antigen is unknown. The time point was: pre-treatment baseline. Apart from a couple of fast progressors, RECIST 1.1 response was judged 12 weeks post-infusion. V was trimmed by 3 bases and J by 2 bases, leaving 12 bases between them. This CDR3 spans 14 amino acids. Germline CDR1 is SGHKS and CDR2 is YYEKEE (reference sequence). The repertoire was sequenced with immunoSEQ multiplex PCR; TCRdb's copy has only in-frame clones and lacks some. The sample has over 10,000 clones, nearly 90% seen once; the top ten hold around 3.1%. The chain recombines TRBV5-5 with TRBJ2-7, with D perhaps TRBD1 (6 bases). The specimen comprised blood, sampled from a patient treated with checkpoint blockade. The receptor was isolated from a human donor with melanoma. CDR3 DNA sequence: TGTGCCAGCAGCTCGTGGACAGAGCCCTACGAGCAGTACTTC. Its protein is CASSSWTEPYEQYF.